The 3 T cell receptor beta chains reported below all come from one sample, sequenced in a study of radiation and T cells in renal cell carcinoma. Stated time point: blood 2 weeks post-SBRT. Treatment described: 15 Gy SBRT to primary tumor, nephrectomy 4 weeks later. The repertoire was sequenced with immunoSEQ multiplex PCR; TCRdb's copy has only in-frame clones and lacks some. The sample shows some 120,000 clones, around 81% of them seen only once. Sequencing used blood, obtained from a patient whose treatment included radiotherapy and nephrectomy. Receptors were obtained from a man aged 45-65 years with renal cell carcinoma.

In DNA, the CDR3 is TGTGCCAGCAGTTACTCGTTTCTAGCGGGTTACAATGAGCAGTTCTTC. Encoded protein: CASSYSFLAGYNEQFF. J is TRBJ2-1 and V is TRBV6-5; TRBD2 agrees at 8 bases. The CDR3 is made up of 16 amino acids. The V segment lost 0 bases and the J segment 4 bases; nucleotides outside the gene matches: 5. CDR1 is MNHEY and CDR2 is SVGAGI in the germline V gene.

V and J are TRBV28 and TRBJ2-7; TRBD2 agrees at 12 bases. Germline trimming cut 1 base from V and 4 bases from J; bases unmatched to any gene: 5. This CDR3 comprises 16 residues. Per the germline V gene, CDR1 is MDHEN and CDR2 is SYDVKM. The CDR3 reads CASSLFGLAGLYEQYF. The DNA of the CDR3 is TGTGCCAGCAGTTTATTTGGACTAGCGGGACTATACGAGCAGTACTTC. The entire variable domain, with the rest obtained from reference TRBV28 and TRBJ2-7, is as follows: DVKVTQSSRYLVKRTGEKVFLECVQDMDHENMFWYRQDPGLGLRLIYFSYDVKMKEKGDIPEGYSVSREKKERFSLILESASTNQTSMYLCASSLFGLAGLYEQYFGPGTRLTVT.

J is TRBJ1-6 and V is TRBV2; D gene uncertain. Trimming cost V 6 bases and J 13 bases, with 13 bases left between them. The V gene's germline CDR1 is SNHLY and CDR2 FYNNEI. CDR3 length: 12 residues. This CDR3 reads CASRAASPPLHF. DNA of the CDR3: TGTGCCAGCAGGGCGGCGTCTCCTCCCCTCCACTTT.